This T cell receptor beta chain was recovered during a study of tumor-infiltrating lymphocytes in primary liver carcinoma. Study details: The study obtained roughly 3.5 to 7.13 million productive TCRbeta reads per sample, similar across tissue types.

Investigators took RNA and DNA out together from 20-30 mg of unsorted bulk tissue. Donors were untreated and chronically infected with HBV. There were five separate regions sampled from each tumor. Total RNA (approximately 450 ng) served as template for TCR beta cDNA synthesis primed by a constant-region primer. Each TCR beta library was derived from three nested multiplex PCR rounds that employed slightly modified ARM-PCR. TCRdb re-analysed the multiplex PCR reads in MiXCR, keeping a single row per CDR3 protein. The repertoire holds about 43,000 distinct CDR3 sequences, approximately 73% seen once, with about 20% in the top ten. The sequencing input was liver tumor tissue from sampling region 2. Subset indicated: tumor region T2, inferior pole. The TCR was taken from a man in his forties with primary liver carcinoma and hepatitis B virus infection.

The CDR3 loop reads CSAKGGDLFTDTQYF. CDR3 bases: TGCAGCGCTAAGGGAGGGGACTTGTTCACAGATACGCAGTATTTT. The chain links TRBV29-1 to TRBJ2-3, with TRBD2 matching 7 bases. In germline, CDR1 is SQVTM, CDR2 ANQGSEA. V shed 7 bases and J 2 bases; nucleotides not matched to a gene: 12. The CDR3 totals 15 residues.